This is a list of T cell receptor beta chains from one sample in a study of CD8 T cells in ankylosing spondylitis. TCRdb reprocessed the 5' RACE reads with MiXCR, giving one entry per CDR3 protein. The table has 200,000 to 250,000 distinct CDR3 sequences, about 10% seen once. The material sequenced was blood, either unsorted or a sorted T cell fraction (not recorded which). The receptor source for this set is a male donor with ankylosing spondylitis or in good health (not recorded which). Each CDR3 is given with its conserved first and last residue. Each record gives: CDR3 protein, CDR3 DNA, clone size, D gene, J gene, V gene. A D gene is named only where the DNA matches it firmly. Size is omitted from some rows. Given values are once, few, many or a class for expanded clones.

CASSSDSRSGNTIYF	TGCGCCAGCAGCTCGGACAGCCGCTCTGGAAACACCATATATTTT	many	NA	TRBJ1-3	TRBV5-1
CASSFLDTQYF	TGTGCCAGCAGTTTTCTAGATACGCAGTATTTT	many	NA	TRBJ2-3	TRBV12-3/TRBV12-4
CAIPRDGGNTIYF	TGTGCCATCCCCCGGGACGGTGGAAACACCATATATTTT	NA	NA	TRBJ1-3	TRBV12-3/TRBV12-4
CASSLFTSGLADTQYF	TGTGCCAGCAGCTTATTTACTAGCGGCCTTGCAGATACGCAGTATTTT	many	TRBD2	TRBJ2-3	TRBV7-3
CASSLMTSGGSGSYNEQFF	TGTGCCAGCAGTTTAATGACTAGCGGGGGTTCGGGCTCCTACAATGAGCAGTTCTTC	NA	TRBD2	TRBJ2-1	TRBV12-3/TRBV12-4
CASSFQFGTDLFMNTEAFF	TGCGCCAGCAGCTTCCAGTTTGGGACAGATCTCTTCATGAACACTGAAGCTTTCTTT	few	TRBD1	TRBJ1-1	TRBV5-1
CASSLAQGEQFF	TGTGCCAGCAGTTTAGCCCAGGGTGAGCAGTTCTTC	many	NA	TRBJ2-1	TRBV12-3/TRBV12-4
CASSLLRDNEQYF	TGTGCCAGCAGCCTTCTCAGGGACAACGAGCAGTACTTC	many	NA	TRBJ2-7	TRBV3-1
CAGSSGQGSDEQYF	TGTGCCGGCAGCTCGGGACAGGGGAGTGACGAGCAGTACTTC	many	TRBD1	TRBJ2-7	TRBV7-9
CSARDRFDPRGTDTQYF	TGCAGTGCTAGAGATCGGTTCGACCCCCGGGGCACAGATACGCAGTATTTT	NA	NA	TRBJ2-3	TRBV20-1
CASRSHRVGNYEQYF	TGTGCCAGCAGGTCCCACAGGGTTGGGAACTACGAGCAGTACTTC	NA	NA	TRBJ2-7	TRBV3-1
CASSLGSLTDTQYF	TGCGCCAGCAGCTTGGGAAGCCTCACAGATACGCAGTATTTT	few	NA	TRBJ2-3	TRBV5-1
CASSAPPTGAYGYTF	TGTGCCAGCAGCGCACCCCCTACAGGGGCCTATGGCTACACCTTC	many	TRBD1	TRBJ1-2	TRBV7-2
CASSLRTGEITEAFF	TGCGCCAGCAGCTTGCGGACAGGGGAGATCACTGAAGCTTTCTTT	NA	TRBD1	TRBJ1-1	TRBV5-1
CASSGFSRSDEQFF	TGTGCCAGCAGCGGGTTTAGCCGGAGCGATGAGCAGTTCTTC	NA	NA	TRBJ2-1	TRBV2
CASRYNTGELFF	TGCGCCAGCAGGTACAACACCGGGGAGCTGTTTTTT	many	NA	TRBJ2-2	TRBV5-1
CASRSGRSFTDTQYF	TGTGCCAGCCGATCTGGGAGATCATTCACAGATACGCAGTATTTT	many	NA	TRBJ2-3	TRBV28
CASSTGGLAGALETQYF	TGCGCCAGCAGCACCGGGGGACTAGCGGGGGCCCTTGAGACCCAGTACTTC	once	TRBD2	TRBJ2-5	TRBV5-1
CSVEGAAANYEQYF	TGCAGCGTCGAAGGGGCAGCGGCTAACTACGAGCAGTACTTC	many	NA	TRBJ2-7	TRBV29-1
CASSFGNRVGYTF	TGTGCCAGCAGCTTCGGTAACAGGGTCGGCTACACCTTC	many	NA	TRBJ1-2	TRBV7-2
CASSLSGADQPQHF	TGTGCCAGCAGCTTATCAGGAGCGGACCAGCCCCAGCATTTT	NA	NA	TRBJ1-5	TRBV7-2
CASSLSGLAEQETQYF	TGTGCCAGCAGTTTATCAGGCCTAGCGGAACAAGAGACCCAGTACTTC	few	TRBD2	TRBJ2-5	TRBV27
CASSFTGGGRQPQHF	TGTGCCAGCAGTTTCACAGGGGGTGGACGGCAGCCCCAGCATTTT	many	TRBD1	TRBJ1-5	TRBV12-3/TRBV12-4
CASSFAASNEKLFF	TGTGCCAGCAGTTTCGCGGCGTCTAATGAAAAACTGTTTTTT	many	NA	TRBJ1-4	TRBV27
CASSLEVSGGELFF	TGTGCCAGCAGCTTAGAGGTCTCGGGAGGGGAGCTGTTTTTT	many	NA	TRBJ2-2	TRBV7-8
CASSLDGRQTEAFF	TGCGCCAGCAGCTTGGACGGGAGGCAGACTGAAGCTTTCTTT	few	NA	TRBJ1-1	TRBV5-1
CSDQSGEGTDTQYF	TGCAGTGATCAGTCGGGGGAGGGAACAGATACGCAGTATTTT	few	TRBD2	TRBJ2-3	TRBV20-1
CASSALTGEVETQYF	TGTGCCAGCAGTGCCCTGACAGGGGAGGTGGAGACCCAGTACTTC	few	TRBD1	TRBJ2-5	TRBV6-1
CASSLIGDTTGELFF	TGTGCCAGCAGCTTGATCGGGGACACCACCGGGGAGCTGTTTTTT	many	NA	TRBJ2-2	TRBV5-5
CATSDPRGTHNEQFF	TGTGCCACCAGTGACCCCAGAGGGACGCACAATGAGCAGTTCTTC	few	NA	TRBJ2-1	TRBV24-1
CASRDRDRELGRNIQYF	TGCGCCAGCCGGGACAGGGATCGTGAGTTGGGGAGAAACATTCAGTACTTC	NA	TRBD1	TRBJ2-4	TRBV5-1
CASSAGTRGDTQYF	TGTGCCAGCAGCGCCGGGACTAGAGGGGATACGCAGTATTTT	many	TRBD2	TRBJ2-3	TRBV9
CASSPQMPPGELFF	TGTGCCAGCTCACCACAGATGCCACCGGGGGAGCTGTTTTTT	NA	NA	TRBJ2-2	TRBV18
CASSPVRAGGLSDEQYF	TGTGCCAGTAGCCCCGTAAGAGCGGGGGGGCTAAGCGACGAGCAGTACTTC	NA	TRBD2	TRBJ2-7	TRBV19
CAIKGRRNTDTQYF	TGTGCCATCAAGGGGAGGCGGAACACAGATACGCAGTATTTT	NA	NA	TRBJ2-3	TRBV10-3
CASSELGQDYEQYF	TGTGCCAGCAGCGAGCTAGGACAGGACTACGAGCAGTACTTC	many	TRBD1	TRBJ2-7	TRBV5-6
CAWSRGRGQETQYF	TGTGCCTGGAGTCGTGGGAGGGGGCAAGAGACCCAGTACTTC	NA	NA	TRBJ2-5	TRBV30
CASSKDRPGISGNTIYF	TGTGCCAGCAGCAAAGACCGACCCGGGATCTCTGGAAACACCATATATTTT	many	NA	TRBJ1-3	TRBV6-1
CASSSNRGTYNEQFF	TGTGCCAGCAGTTCGAACAGGGGGACCTACAATGAGCAGTTCTTC	many	TRBD1	TRBJ2-1	TRBV6-5
CAGSAPNQETQYF	TGTGCCGGCAGCGCGCCCAACCAGGAGACCCAGTACTTC	NA	NA	TRBJ2-5	TRBV7-8
CASSAGGVWGTEAFF	TGTGCCAGCAGCGCCGGAGGAGTTTGGGGGACTGAAGCTTTCTTT	NA	NA	TRBJ1-1	TRBV5-5
CASNHGTPSYEQYF	TGTGCCAGCAACCACGGGACTCCCTCCTACGAGCAGTACTTC	many	NA	TRBJ2-7	TRBV7-9
CASSPQPGANTDTQYF	TGCGCCAGCAGCCCCCAGCCGGGGGCGAACACAGATACGCAGTATTTT	many	NA	TRBJ2-3	TRBV5-1
CASRTSGNTGELFF	TGTGCCAGCAGGACAAGCGGGAACACCGGGGAGCTGTTTTTT	many	NA	TRBJ2-2	TRBV12-3/TRBV12-4
CASSPAGEKSTEAFF	TGTGCCAGCAGCCCGGCGGGGGAAAAGAGCACTGAAGCTTTCTTT	many	NA	TRBJ1-1	TRBV7-9
CSASGAPGVNTGELFF	TGCAGTGCTAGCGGGGCTCCGGGGGTGAACACCGGGGAGCTGTTTTTT	many	NA	TRBJ2-2	TRBV20-1
CASTEIDRLAGELFF	TGTGCCAGCACCGAAATAGACAGGCTGGCCGGGGAGCTGTTTTTT	few	NA	TRBJ2-2	TRBV2
CASSLDADNSPLHF	TGCGCCAGCAGCTTGGATGCAGATAATTCACCCCTCCACTTT	many	NA	TRBJ1-6	TRBV5-1
CASSQQFNYGYTF	TGTGCCAGCAGCCAACAGTTTAACTATGGCTACACCTTC	few	NA	TRBJ1-2	TRBV3-1
CASSTQGAGVGELFF	TGTGCCAGCAGTACACAGGGGGCGGGGGTCGGGGAGCTGTTTTTT	NA	TRBD1	TRBJ2-2	TRBV12-3/TRBV12-4
CASSLVSYNEQFF	TGCGCCAGCAGCTTGGTTAGCTACAATGAGCAGTTCTTC	many	NA	TRBJ2-1	TRBV5-1
CASSLRTDEGSPLHF	TGCGCCAGCAGCCTCCGGACAGACGAAGGTTCACCCCTCCACTTT	NA	NA	TRBJ1-6	TRBV5-1
CASSLVGQETQYF	TGTGCCAGCAGTTTAGTAGGGCAAGAGACCCAGTACTTC	many	NA	TRBJ2-5	TRBV12-3/TRBV12-4
CASSLRPTAGQETQYF	TGTGCCAGCAGTTTAAGGCCGACGGCAGGGCAAGAGACCCAGTACTTC	few	NA	TRBJ2-5	TRBV12-3/TRBV12-4
CASRPTGGSAEAFF	TGTGCCAGCAGACCTACAGGGGGCAGCGCTGAAGCTTTCTTT	few	TRBD1	TRBJ1-1	TRBV6-2/TRBV6-3
CASSASGGQPQHF	TGCGCCAGCAGCGCCAGTGGGGGTCAGCCCCAGCATTTT	many	NA	TRBJ1-5	TRBV5-1
CASNFGAAGNNSPLHF	TGTGCCAGCAACTTTGGGGCAGCCGGGAATAATTCACCCCTCCACTTT	many	NA	TRBJ1-6	TRBV27
CASSVGRRAETQYF	TGTGCCAGCAGCGTAGGCCGGCGAGCGGAGACCCAGTACTTC	many	NA	TRBJ2-5	TRBV9
CASSPSPSGVTDTQYF	TGTGCCAGCAGCCCCTCACCTAGCGGGGTCACAGATACGCAGTATTTT	many	TRBD2	TRBJ2-3	TRBV7-3